The TCR beta chain described here comes from a study of T cell repertoires in cytomegalovirus infection. TCRdb recomputed calls from the reads with MiXCR, one row per CDR3 protein. This table holds roughly 800,000 distinct CDR3 sequences, around 29% found once. Study-wide findings and caveats: The study found HLA-C-restricted CMV-specific TCR beta clonotypes dominating the ex vivo response. Pooled public TCR beta family frequency picked out CMV carriers with the relevant HLA.

Germline V gene data show CDR1 as LGHNA and CDR2 as YSLEER. The length of the CDR3 is 19 residues. The V segment lost 0 bases and the J segment 5 bases; nucleotides outside the gene matches: 14. A word on this clonotype: Its antigen is not identified.

This sequence originates from a human donor in good health (CMV status not recorded). Some clones in this sample may be carry-over from other donors' samples. The chain is built from TRBV4-3 and TRBJ2-5, with TRBD2 identical over 11 bases. This specimen was cultured CD8+ T cells from PBMCs, taken from culture after CMV antigen stimulation. This CDR3 reads CASSQDPPISGGAPETQYF. In DNA, the CDR3 is TGCGCCAGCAGCCAAGATCCCCCGATTAGCGGGGGGGCCCCGGAGACCCAGTACTTC.